Described below is a single TCR beta chain sequence and its context. V lost 3 bases, J lost 2 bases, and 10 bases stayed unmatched. Looked up from germline, CDR1 is MDHEN and CDR2 is SYDVKM. The CDR3 runs 18 residues. The data were produced by immunoSEQ multiplex PCR, yet TCRdb's version contains in-frame clones alone and is incomplete. Of under 500,000 clones listed, approximately 90% are singletons. Cohort allocation depended upon clinical history that participants reported. This entry belongs to a study of blood T cell repertoires in COVID-19. For the study at large: There were acute and convalescent COVID-19 samples, and they came from the United States, Italy and Spain. T cells, B-cell-depleted T cells, or PBMCs provided the cDNA or gDNA that served as material.

The chain joins TRBV28 to TRBJ2-7, with 13 positions matching TRBD2. This TCR came from a young woman with acute COVID-19. The specimen was PBMCs or T cells enriched from blood (not recorded which). This CDR3 is CASSFEVALAGGTYEQYF. The CDR3 bases are TGTGCCAGCAGTTTTGAGGTCGCACTAGCGGGAGGGACCTACGAGCAGTACTTC.